This T cell receptor beta chain was recovered during a study of shared clonotypes between healthy human individuals. Terminally differentiated effector memory CD45RA+ cells were left out of the naive CD8 fraction, which was CD45RO-negative and positively selected for CCR7. Whole-study results and caveats: Represented diversity, genetic and exposure-history alike, was limited by few donors.

With respect to this clone: Antigen unknown. Other DNA sequences of this sample code for an identical CDR3.

V was shortened by 5 bases and J by 8 bases, with 12 bases between the two germline ends. Looked up from germline, CDR1 is SEHNR and CDR2 is FQNEAQ (reference sequence). The CDR3 contains 12 residues. The assay was immunoSEQ multiplex PCR, and TCRdb's table has in-frame clones only and misses some. The sample contains over 2 million clones, just under 95% of which appear only once. V gene TRBV7-9 combines with J gene TRBJ1-2; the D is unclear. The TCR sequence derives from a man between 18 and 35 years old in good health. Material: naive CD8+ T cells sorted from blood. CDR3 sequence (DNA): TGTGCCAGCAGCCCTCCCGGTGGGGGCTACACCTTC. Protein product: CASSPPGGGYTF.